A single sample gave rise to the 8 T cell receptor beta chains below, sequenced in a study of blood T cell repertoires in COVID-19. Some clones are missing from TCRdb's copy, which holds only in-frame ones; the method was immunoSEQ multiplex PCR. The table lists about 320,000 clones, 85% to 95% of them singletons. Sequencing used PBMCs or T cells enriched from blood (not recorded which). The receptors here all came from a woman aged 25-40 years who had been exposed to COVID-19.

V and J are TRBV4-1 and TRBJ1-4; 10 bases match TRBD1. The V segment lost 3 bases and the J segment 8 bases; nucleotides outside the gene matches: 6. CDR3 length: 15 residues. The germline CDR1 and CDR2 sequences are MGHRA and YSYEKL. The CDR3 loop is CASSHNDRGREKLFF. In nucleotides, the CDR3 is TGCGCCAGCAGCCATAATGACAGGGGGCGAGAAAAACTGTTTTTT.

This clone occurred a few times. The chain recombines TRBV4-1 with TRBJ1-1; D is unresolved. Per germline, CDR1 MGHRA and CDR2 YSYEKL. The CDR3 totals 12 residues. V lost 0 bases and J lost 11, with 10 bases in between. CDR3 sequence (DNA): TGCGCCAGCAGCCAAGAAGGTCCGGGGGCTTTCTTT. Translating it yields CASSQEGPGAFF.

V is TRBV20-1 and J is TRBJ2-3, with TRBD1 matching over 7 bases. V shed 3 bases, J shed 0 bases, and the junction held 3 bases outside the gene matches. Per germline, CDR1 DFQATT and CDR2 SNEGSKA (reference sequence). This CDR3 comprises 14 residues. The DNA of the CDR3 is TGCAGTGCTAGTTACAGGGGCAGCACAGATACGCAGTATTTT. It translates to CSASYRGSTDTQYF.

A few counts support this clone. The chain has TRBV2 and TRBJ1-4; a possible D gene is TRBD1 (6 bases). V was cut by 6 bases and J by 11 bases, with 13 bases left in between. The CDR3 covers 12 residues. The germline V gene encodes CDR1 SNHLY and CDR2 FYNNEI. CDR3 nucleotides: TGTGCCAGCAGGAGGGACACAGGCAAACTGTTTTTT. It yields the protein CASRRDTGKLFF.

The V gene is TRBV12-3 or TRBV12-4, the J gene TRBJ1-2, with 7 nucleotides matching TRBD1. With 6 bases clipped from V and 6 bases from J, the junction kept 7 bases outside the gene matches. CDR3 length equals 13 residues. The CDR3, as DNA: TGTGCCAGCAGCTCCGACAGGGTTGATGGCTACACCTTC. Protein: CASSSDRVDGYTF.

V and J are TRBV4-3 and TRBJ1-4; TRBD1 is a possible D gene (5 bases). V was shortened by 0 bases and J by 8 bases, with 13 bases between the two germline ends. The CDR3 is 15 amino acids. Germline assignment: CDR1 LGHNA and CDR2 YSLEER. The DNA for the CDR3 is TGCGCCAGCAGCCAAGATGGGAGGGGAGAGGAAAAACTGTTTTTT. Translated: CASSQDGRGEEKLFF.

The rearrangement uses TRBV6-1 and TRBJ1-4, with D unclear. Trimming left V 4 bases short and J 4 bases short, with 19 bases between. Germline CDR1 and CDR2: MNHNS and SASEGT. The CDR3 spans 17 residues. DNA for the CDR3: TGTGCCAGCAGTGCGCCGAGGAGCCTCATAAGTAATGAAAAACTGTTTTTT. Translating gives CASSAPRSLISNEKLFF.

This rearrangement joins TRBV5-1 to TRBJ1-4; 7 nucleotides agree with TRBD1. The CDR3 totals 14 residues. Germline CDR1 SGHRS, CDR2 YFSETQ. Trimming cost V 5 bases and J 3 bases; bases outside gene matches: 4. The CDR3 loop is CASRGDSPNEKLFF. CDR3 coding DNA: TGCGCCAGCAGGGGGGACAGTCCTAATGAAAAACTGTTTTTT.